This TCR beta chain emerged from a study of blood T cell repertoires in COVID-19. The CDR3 is 15 amino acids. In germline, CDR1 is SGHTA, CDR2 FQGNSA. J lost 5 bases, V lost 10 bases, and 12 bases had no gene match. Libraries were prepared by immunoSEQ multiplex PCR; TCRdb keeps only in-frame clonotypes and omits some of them. The sample lists approximately 330,000 clones, approximately 86% seen once, with 9.9% in the top ten. Followed over time, Seattle patients had been enrolled while infection was active. What was sequenced was peripheral blood. This sequence was found in a man younger than 45 with COVID-19, enrolled during active disease. The rearrangement uses TRBV7-2 and TRBJ2-7; TRBD1 matches at 12 bases. CDR3 protein: CANAAGTGGRDEQYF. In nucleotides, the CDR3 is TGTGCCAACGCGGCGGGGACAGGGGGCCGGGACGAGCAGTACTTC. Full variable domain (remainder filled in from reference TRBV7-2 and TRBJ2-7): GAGVSQSPSNKVTEKGKDVELRCDPISGHTALYWYRQSLGQGLEFLIYFQGNSAPDKSGLPSDRFSAERTGGSVSTLTIQRTQQEDSAVYLCANAAGTGGRDEQYFGPGTRLTVT.